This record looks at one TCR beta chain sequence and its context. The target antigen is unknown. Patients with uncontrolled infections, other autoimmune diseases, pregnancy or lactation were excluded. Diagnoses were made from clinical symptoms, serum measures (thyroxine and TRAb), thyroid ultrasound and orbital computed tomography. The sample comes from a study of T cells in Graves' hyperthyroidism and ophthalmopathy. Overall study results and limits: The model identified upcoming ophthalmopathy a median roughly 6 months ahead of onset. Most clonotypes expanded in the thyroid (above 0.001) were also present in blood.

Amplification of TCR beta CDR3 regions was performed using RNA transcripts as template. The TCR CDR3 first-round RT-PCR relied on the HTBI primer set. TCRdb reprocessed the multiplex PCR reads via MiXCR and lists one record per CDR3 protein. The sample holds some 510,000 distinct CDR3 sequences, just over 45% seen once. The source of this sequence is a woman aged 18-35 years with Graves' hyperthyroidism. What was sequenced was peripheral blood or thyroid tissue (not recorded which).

The CDR3 sequence is CASSSQTGYEQYF. The CDR3 DNA sequence: TGTGCCAGCAGTTCCCAGACTGGCTACGAGCAGTACTTC. V usage is TRBV6-5 and J usage is TRBJ2-7; D is unresolved. Germline values: CDR1 MNHEY, CDR2 SVGAGI. Trimming stripped 4 bases from V and 3 bases from J, with 10 bases between. The CDR3 has 13 residues.